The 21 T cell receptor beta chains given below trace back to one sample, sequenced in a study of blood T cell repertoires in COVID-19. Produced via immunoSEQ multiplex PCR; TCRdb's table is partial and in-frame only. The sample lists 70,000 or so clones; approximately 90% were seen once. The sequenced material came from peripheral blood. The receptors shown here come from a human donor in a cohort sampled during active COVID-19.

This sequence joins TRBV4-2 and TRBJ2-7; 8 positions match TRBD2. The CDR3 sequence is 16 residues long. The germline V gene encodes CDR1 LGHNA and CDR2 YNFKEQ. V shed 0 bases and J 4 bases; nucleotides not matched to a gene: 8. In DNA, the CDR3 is TGTGCCAGCAGCCAAGACAGTCCGGGAGGGCCTTACGAGCAGTACTTC. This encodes CASSQDSPGGPYEQYF.

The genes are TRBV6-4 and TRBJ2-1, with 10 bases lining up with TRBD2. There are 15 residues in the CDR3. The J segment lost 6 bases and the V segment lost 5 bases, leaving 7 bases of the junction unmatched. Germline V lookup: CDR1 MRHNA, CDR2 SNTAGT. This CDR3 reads CASSRTSGTFNEQFF. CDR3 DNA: TGTGCCAGCAGTCGCACTAGCGGGACTTTCAATGAGCAGTTCTTC.

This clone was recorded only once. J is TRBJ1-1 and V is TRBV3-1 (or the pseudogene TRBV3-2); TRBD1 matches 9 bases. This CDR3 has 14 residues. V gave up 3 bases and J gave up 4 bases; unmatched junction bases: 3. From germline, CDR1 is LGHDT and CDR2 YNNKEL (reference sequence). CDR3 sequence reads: CASSHRTGATEAFF. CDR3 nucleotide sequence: TGTGCCAGCAGCCACCGGACAGGGGCCACTGAAGCTTTCTTT.

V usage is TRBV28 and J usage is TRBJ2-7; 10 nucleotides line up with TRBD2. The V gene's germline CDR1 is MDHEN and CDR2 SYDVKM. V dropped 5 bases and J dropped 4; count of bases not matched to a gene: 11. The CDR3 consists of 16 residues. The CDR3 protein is CASSPRTSGAGYEQYF. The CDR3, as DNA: TGTGCCAGCAGTCCCCGGACTAGCGGAGCCGGGTACGAGCAGTACTTC.

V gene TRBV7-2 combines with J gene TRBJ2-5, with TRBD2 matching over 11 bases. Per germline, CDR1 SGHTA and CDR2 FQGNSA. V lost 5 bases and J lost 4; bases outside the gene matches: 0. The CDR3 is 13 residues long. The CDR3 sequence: CASSTSGRETQYF. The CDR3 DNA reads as TGTGCCAGCAGCACTAGCGGGAGAGAGACCCAGTACTTC.

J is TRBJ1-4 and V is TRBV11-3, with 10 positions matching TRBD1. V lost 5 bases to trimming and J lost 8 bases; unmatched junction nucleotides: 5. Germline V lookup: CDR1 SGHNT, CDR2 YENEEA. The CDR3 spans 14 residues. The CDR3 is CASSPGTGVEKLFF. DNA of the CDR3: TGTGCCAGCAGCCCCGGGACAGGGGTCGAAAAACTGTTTTTT.

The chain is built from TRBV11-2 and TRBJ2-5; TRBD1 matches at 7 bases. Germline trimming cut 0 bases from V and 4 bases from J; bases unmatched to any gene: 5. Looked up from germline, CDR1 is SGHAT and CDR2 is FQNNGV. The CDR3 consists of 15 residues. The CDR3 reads CASSLDGAGGETQYF. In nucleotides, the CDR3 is TGTGCCAGCAGCTTAGATGGGGCAGGGGGAGAGACCCAGTACTTC.

This CDR3 is CASSQVGGVSYEQYF. The CDR3 DNA reads as TGTGCCAGCAGCCAAGTCGGAGGGGTCTCCTACGAGCAGTACTTC. V gene TRBV14 combines with J gene TRBJ2-7, with D possibly matching TRBD2 (6 bases). The CDR3 has 15 residues. Per the germline V gene, CDR1 is SGHDN and CDR2 is FVKESK. Trimming removed 1 base at V and 0 bases at J, with 10 bases between.

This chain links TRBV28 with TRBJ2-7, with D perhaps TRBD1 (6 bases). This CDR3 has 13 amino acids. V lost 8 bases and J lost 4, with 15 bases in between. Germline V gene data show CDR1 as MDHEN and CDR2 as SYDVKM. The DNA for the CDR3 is TGTGCCAGCCTCTTGGCAGGACAGTACGAGCAGTACTTC. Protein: CASLLAGQYEQYF.

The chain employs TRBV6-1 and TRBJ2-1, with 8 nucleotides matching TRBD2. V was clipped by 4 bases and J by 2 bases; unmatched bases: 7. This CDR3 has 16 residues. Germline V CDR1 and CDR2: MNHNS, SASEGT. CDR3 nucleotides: TGTGCCAGCAGTGGGTCAGCGGGAGTTACCTACAATGAGCAGTTCTTC. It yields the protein CASSGSAGVTYNEQFF.

CDR3 in amino acids: CAKGAVYEQYV. CDR3 sequence (DNA): TGTGCCAAAGGGGCAGTTTACGAGCAGTACGTC. V and J are TRBV24-1 and TRBJ2-7; tentatively, D is TRBD1 (5 bases). CDR1 and CDR2 from the germline V gene are KGHDR and SFDVKD. Trimming cost V 11 bases and J 4 bases, with 11 bases left between them. The CDR3 totals 11 residues.

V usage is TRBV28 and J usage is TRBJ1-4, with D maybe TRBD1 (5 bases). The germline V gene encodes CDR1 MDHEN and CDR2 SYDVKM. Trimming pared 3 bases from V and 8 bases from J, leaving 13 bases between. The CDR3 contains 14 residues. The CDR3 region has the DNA TGTGCCAGCAGTTTCGCGCGGGGCACCGAAAAACTGTTTTTT. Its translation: CASSFARGTEKLFF.

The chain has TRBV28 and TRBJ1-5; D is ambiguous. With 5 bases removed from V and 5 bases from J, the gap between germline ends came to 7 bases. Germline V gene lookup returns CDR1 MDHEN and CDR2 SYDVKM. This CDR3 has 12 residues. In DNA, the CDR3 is TGTGCCAGCAGTCAAGCACATCAGCCCCAGCATTTT. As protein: CASSQAHQPQHF.

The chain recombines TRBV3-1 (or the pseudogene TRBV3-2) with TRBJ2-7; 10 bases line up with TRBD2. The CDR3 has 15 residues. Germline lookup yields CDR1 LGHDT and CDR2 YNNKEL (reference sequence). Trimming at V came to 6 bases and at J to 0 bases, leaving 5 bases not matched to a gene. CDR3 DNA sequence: TGTGCCAGCAGTAAGGGGACTAGCGCCTCCTACGAGCAGTACGTC. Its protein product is CASSKGTSASYEQYV.

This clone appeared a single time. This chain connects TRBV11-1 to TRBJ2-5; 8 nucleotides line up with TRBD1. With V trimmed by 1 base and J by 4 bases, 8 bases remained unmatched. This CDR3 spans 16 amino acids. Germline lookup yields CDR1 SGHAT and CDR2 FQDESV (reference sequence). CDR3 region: CASSLDTTGGAETQYF. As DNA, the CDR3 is TGTGCCAGCAGCTTAGATACCACAGGGGGAGCAGAGACCCAGTACTTC. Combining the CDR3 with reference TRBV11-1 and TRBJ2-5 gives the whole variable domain EAEVAQSPRYKITEKSQAVAFWCDPISGHATLYWYRQILGQGPELLVQFQDESVVDDSQLPKDRFSAERLKGVDSTLKIQPAELGDSAMYLCASSLDTTGGAETQYFGPGTRLLVL.

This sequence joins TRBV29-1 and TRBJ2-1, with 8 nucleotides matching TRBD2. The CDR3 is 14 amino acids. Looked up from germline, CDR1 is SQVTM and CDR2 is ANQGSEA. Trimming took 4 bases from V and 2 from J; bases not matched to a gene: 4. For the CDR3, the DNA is TGCAGCGTTGGAGCGGGAGCAGCCTACAATGAGCAGTTCTTC. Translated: CSVGAGAAYNEQFF.

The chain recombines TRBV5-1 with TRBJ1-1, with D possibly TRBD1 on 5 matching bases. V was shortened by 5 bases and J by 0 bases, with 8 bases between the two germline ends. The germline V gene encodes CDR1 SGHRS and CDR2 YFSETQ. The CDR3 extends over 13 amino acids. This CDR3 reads CASSDSMNTEAFF. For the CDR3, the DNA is TGCGCCAGCAGTGACAGTATGAACACTGAAGCTTTCTTT.

As DNA, the CDR3 is TGTGCCAGCAGCTTGGTGGCGGGAGGGCCCCAGTTCTTC. This encodes CASSLVAGGPQFF. J is TRBJ2-1 and V is TRBV5-6, with TRBD2 identical over 9 bases. The CDR3 spans 13 residues. CDR1 and CDR2 from the germline V gene are SGHDT and YYEEEE. The J segment lost 13 bases and the V segment lost 0 bases, leaving 5 bases of the junction unmatched.

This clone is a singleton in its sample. DNA for the CDR3: TGTGCCAGCAGGCATAGCGGGAGGGCGAATGAGCAGTTCTTC. Residues: CASRHSGRANEQFF. The chain joins TRBV6-5 to TRBJ2-1, with 11 bases that match TRBD2. Trimming at V came to 6 bases and at J to 7 bases, leaving 5 bases not matched to a gene. The CDR3 covers 14 residues. Germline assignment: CDR1 MNHEY and CDR2 SVGAGI.

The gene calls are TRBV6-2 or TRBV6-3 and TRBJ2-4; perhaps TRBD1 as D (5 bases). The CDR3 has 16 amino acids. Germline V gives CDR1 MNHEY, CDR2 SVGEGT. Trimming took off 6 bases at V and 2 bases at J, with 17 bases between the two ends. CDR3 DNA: TGTGCCAGCAGCGGCCTATTACAGGCTACCAAAAACATTCAGTACTTC. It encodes CASSGLLQATKNIQYF.

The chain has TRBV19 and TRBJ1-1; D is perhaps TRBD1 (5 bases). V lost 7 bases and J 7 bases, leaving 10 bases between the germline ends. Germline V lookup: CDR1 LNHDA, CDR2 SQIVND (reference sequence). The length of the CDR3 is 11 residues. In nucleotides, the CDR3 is TGTGCCAGTATCCAGGGCATTGAAGCTTTCTTT. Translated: CASIQGIEAFF.